A single sample gave rise to the 2 T cell receptor beta chains below, sequenced in a study of glioma-infiltrating T cells. TCR alpha and beta CDR3 regions were amplified from RNA using iRepertoire nested multiplex PCR. Each CDR3 protein is one row after TCRdb ran MiXCR on the multiplex PCR reads. The sample consists of about 400,000 distinct CDR3 sequences, about two fifths of them appearing once. Input material: glioma tissue, nonneoplastic brain tissue, or PBMCs (not recorded which). The receptors shown here come from a human donor with low-grade glioma or glioblastoma, undergoing nonglioma brain surgery, or in good health (not recorded which).

A note on this clonotype: A clone one base away is much larger, so this may be a read error. This chain uses TRBV6-6 with TRBJ2-3, with 9 bases that match TRBD2. V was clipped by 0 bases and J by 10 bases; unmatched bases: 11. The CDR3 has 16 residues. Per the germline V gene, CDR1 is MNHNY and CDR2 is SVGAGI (reference sequence). The CDR3 reads CASSYSRIAGVMSQYF. The CDR3 DNA follows: TGTGCCAGCAGTTACTCGAGGATAGCGGGAGTGATGTCGCAGTATTTT.

This clonotype is a singleton in its sample. The rearrangement links TRBV4-1 to TRBJ2-7, with 7 nucleotides matching TRBD2. CDR1 MGHRA and CDR2 YSYEKL come from the germline V gene. The junction had 10 bases not matched to a gene; V was cut back by 4 bases and J by 4 bases. This CDR3 is built from 15 residues. CDR3 nucleotide sequence: TGCGCCAGCAGCCGAAAAGCGGGAAATGGGTACGAGCAGTACTTC. Its translation is CASSRKAGNGYEQYF.